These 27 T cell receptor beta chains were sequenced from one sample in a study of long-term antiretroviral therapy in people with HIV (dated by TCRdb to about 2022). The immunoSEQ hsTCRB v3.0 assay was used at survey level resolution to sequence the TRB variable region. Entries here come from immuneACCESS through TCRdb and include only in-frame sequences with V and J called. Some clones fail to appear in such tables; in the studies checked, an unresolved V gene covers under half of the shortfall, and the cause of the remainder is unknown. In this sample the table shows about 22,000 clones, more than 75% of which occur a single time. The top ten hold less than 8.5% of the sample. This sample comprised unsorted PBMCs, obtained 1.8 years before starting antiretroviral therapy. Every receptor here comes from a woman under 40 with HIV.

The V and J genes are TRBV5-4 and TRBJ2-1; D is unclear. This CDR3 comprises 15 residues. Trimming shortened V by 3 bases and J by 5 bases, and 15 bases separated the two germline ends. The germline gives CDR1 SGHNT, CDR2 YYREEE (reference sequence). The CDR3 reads CASSSGGRFNNEQFF. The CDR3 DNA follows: TGTGCCAGCAGCTCCGGTGGCCGTTTCAACAATGAGCAGTTCTTC.

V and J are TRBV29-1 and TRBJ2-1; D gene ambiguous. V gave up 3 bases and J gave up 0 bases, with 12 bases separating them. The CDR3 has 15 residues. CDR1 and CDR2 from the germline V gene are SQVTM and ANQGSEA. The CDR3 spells CSVEGNLYSYNEQFF. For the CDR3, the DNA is TGCAGCGTTGAGGGAAACTTATACTCCTACAATGAGCAGTTCTTC.

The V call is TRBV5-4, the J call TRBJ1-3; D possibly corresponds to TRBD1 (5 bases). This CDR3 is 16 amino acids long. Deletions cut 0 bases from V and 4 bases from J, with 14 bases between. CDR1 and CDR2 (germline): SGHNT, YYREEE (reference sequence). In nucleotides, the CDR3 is TGTGCCAGCAGCTTGGCCGGGACGGGACTCGGAAACACCATATATTTT. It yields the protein CASSLAGTGLGNTIYF.

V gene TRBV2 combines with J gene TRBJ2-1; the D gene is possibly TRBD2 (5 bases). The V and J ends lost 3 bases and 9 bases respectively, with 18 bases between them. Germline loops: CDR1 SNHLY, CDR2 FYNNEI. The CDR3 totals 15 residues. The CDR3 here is CASSDYKTGWGEQFF. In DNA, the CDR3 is TGTGCCAGCAGTGATTATAAAACGGGGTGGGGTGAGCAGTTCTTC.

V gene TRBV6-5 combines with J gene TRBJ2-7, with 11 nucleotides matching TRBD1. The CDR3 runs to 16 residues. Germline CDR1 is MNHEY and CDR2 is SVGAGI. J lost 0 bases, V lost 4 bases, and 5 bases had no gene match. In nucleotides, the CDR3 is TGTGCCAGCAGTTCCGGGACAGGGGGACACTCCTACGAGCAGTACTTC. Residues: CASSSGTGGHSYEQYF.

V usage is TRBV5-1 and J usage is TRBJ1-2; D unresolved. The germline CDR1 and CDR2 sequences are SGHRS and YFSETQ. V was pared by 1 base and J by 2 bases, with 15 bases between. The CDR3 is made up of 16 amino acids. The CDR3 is CASSLSSGLANYGYTF. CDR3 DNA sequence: TGCGCCAGCAGCTTGTCGTCTGGTCTCGCCAACTATGGCTACACCTTC.

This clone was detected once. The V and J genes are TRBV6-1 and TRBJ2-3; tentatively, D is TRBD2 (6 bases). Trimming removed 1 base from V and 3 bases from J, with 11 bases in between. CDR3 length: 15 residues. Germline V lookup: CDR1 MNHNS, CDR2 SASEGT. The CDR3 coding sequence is TGTGCCAGCAGTGAAGGGACTATCGATACAGATACGCAGTATTTT. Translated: CASSEGTIDTDTQYF.

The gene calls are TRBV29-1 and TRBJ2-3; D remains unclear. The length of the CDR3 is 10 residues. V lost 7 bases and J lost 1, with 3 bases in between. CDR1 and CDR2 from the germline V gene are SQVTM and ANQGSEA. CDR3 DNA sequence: TGCAGCGGTGGCACAGATACGCAGTATTTT. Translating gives CSGGTDTQYF.

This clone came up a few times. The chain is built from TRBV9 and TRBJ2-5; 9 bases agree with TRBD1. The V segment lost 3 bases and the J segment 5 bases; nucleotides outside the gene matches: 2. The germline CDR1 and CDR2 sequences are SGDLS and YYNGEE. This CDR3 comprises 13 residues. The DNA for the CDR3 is TGTGCCAGCAGCGGGGGACAGGGTGAGACCCAGTACTTC. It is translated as CASSGGQGETQYF. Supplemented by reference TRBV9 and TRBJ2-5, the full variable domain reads DSGVTQTPKHLITATGQRVTLRCSPRSGDLSVYWYQQSLDQGLQFLIQYYNGEERAKGNILERFSAQQFPDLHSELNLSSLELGDSALYFCASSGGQGETQYFGPGTRLLVL.

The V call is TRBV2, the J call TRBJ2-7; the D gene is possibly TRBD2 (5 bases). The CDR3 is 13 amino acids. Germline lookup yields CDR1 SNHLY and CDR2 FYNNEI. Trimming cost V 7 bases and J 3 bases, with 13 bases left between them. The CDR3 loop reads CASNARAGYEQYV. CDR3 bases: TGTGCCAGCAACGCGAGGGCAGGCTACGAGCAGTACGTC.

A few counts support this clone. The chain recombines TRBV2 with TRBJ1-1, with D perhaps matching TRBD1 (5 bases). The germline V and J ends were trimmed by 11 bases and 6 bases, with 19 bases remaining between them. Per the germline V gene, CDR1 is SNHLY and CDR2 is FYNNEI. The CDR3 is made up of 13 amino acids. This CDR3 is CARLGATGAEAFF. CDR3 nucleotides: TGTGCCCGACTAGGCGCCACGGGGGCTGAAGCTTTCTTT.

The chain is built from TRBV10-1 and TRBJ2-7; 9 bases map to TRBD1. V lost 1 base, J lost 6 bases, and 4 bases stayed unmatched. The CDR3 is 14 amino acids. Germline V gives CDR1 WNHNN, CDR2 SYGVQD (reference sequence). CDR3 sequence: CASSELSDRGEQYF. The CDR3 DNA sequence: TGCGCCAGCAGTGAGTTATCGGACAGGGGCGAGCAGTACTTC.

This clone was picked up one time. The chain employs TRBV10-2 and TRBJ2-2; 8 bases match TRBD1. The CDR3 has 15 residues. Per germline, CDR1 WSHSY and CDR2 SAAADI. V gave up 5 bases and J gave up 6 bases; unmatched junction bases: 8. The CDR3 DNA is TGCGCCAGCAGTTTCGGACAGGGCTTGGCCGGGGAGCTGTTTTTT. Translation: CASSFGQGLAGELFF.

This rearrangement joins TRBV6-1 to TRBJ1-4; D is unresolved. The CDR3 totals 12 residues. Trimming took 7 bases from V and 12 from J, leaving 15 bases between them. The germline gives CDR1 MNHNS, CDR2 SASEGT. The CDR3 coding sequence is TGTGCCAGCAAGCTTGTCGGGGTGGAACTGTTTTTT. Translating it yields CASKLVGVELFF.

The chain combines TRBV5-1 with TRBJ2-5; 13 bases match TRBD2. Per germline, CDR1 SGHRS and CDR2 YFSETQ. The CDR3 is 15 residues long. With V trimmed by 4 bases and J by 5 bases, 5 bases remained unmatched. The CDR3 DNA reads TGCGCCAGCAGCACCGGGACTAGCGGGATGGAGACCCAGTACTTC. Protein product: CASSTGTSGMETQYF.

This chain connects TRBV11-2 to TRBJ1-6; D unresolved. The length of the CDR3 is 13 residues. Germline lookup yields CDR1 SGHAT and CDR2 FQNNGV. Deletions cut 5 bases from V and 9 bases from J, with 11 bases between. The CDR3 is CASSGPPGSPLHF. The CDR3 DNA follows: TGTGCCAGCAGCGGGCCCCCAGGTTCACCCCTCCACTTT. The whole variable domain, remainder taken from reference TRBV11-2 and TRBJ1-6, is EAGVAQSPRYKIIEKRQSVAFWCNPISGHATLYWYQQILGQGPKLLIQFQNNGVVDDSQLPKDRFSAERLKGVDSTLKIQPAKLEDSAVYLCASSGPPGSPLHFGNGTRLTVT.

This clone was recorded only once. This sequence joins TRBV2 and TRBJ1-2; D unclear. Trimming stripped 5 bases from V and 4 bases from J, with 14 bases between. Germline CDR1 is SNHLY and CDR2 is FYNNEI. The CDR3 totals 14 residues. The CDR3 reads CASSQKTNPYGYTF. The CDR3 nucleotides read TGTGCCAGCAGTCAGAAGACTAATCCCTATGGCTACACCTTC. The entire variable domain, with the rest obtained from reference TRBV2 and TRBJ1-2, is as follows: EPEVTQTPSHQVTQMGQEVILRCVPISNHLYFYWYRQILGQKVEFLVSFYNNEISEKSEIFDDQFSVERPDGSNFTLKIRSTKLEDSAMYFCASSQKTNPYGYTFGSGTRLTVV.

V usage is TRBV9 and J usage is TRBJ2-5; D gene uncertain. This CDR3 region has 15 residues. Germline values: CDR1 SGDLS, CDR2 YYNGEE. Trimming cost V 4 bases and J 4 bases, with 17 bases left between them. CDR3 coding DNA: TGTGCCAGCAGCCCAGTGGAAGGCCCCCGAGAGACCCAGTACTTC. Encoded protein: CASSPVEGPRETQYF.

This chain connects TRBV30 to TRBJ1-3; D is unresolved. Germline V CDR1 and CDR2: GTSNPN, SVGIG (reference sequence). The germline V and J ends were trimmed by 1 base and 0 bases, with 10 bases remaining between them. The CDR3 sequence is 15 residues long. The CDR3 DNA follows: TGTGCCTGGAGTGGGGGTGGATCCTCTGGAAACACCATATATTTT. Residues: CAWSGGGSSGNTIYF.

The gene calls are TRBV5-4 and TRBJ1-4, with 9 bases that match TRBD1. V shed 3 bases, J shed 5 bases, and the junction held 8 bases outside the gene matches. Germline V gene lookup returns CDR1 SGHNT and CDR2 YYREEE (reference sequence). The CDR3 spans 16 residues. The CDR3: CASSSDSTGGNEKLFF. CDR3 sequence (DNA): TGTGCCAGCAGCTCGGATTCGACAGGGGGAAATGAAAAACTGTTTTTT.

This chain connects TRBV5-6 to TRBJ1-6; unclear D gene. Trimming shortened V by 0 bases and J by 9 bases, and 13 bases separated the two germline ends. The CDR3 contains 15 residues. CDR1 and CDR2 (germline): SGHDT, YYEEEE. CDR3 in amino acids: CASSLDSWAGSPLHF. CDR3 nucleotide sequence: TGTGCCAGCAGCTTGGACTCCTGGGCGGGTTCACCCCTCCACTTT.

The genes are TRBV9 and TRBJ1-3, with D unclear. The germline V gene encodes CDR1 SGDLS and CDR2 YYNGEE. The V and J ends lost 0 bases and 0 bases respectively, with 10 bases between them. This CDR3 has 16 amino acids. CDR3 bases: TGTGCCAGCAGCGTAGGACGAGCCAGCTCTGGAAACACCATATATTTT. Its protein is CASSVGRASSGNTIYF.

The CDR3 region has the DNA TGTGCCAGCAGCTTAAGGGGGACAGGGGAGAGTTATGGCTACACCTTC. Translated: CASSLRGTGESYGYTF. The chain is built from TRBV7-9 and TRBJ1-2; 10 positions agree with TRBD1. Trimming cost V 2 bases and J 5 bases; bases outside gene matches: 8. Per germline, CDR1 SEHNR and CDR2 FQNEAQ (reference sequence). This CDR3 has 16 amino acids.

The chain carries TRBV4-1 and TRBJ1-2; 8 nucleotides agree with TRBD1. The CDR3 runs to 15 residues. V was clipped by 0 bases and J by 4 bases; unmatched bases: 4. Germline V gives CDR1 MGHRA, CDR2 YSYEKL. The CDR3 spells CASSQDSQGVYGYTF. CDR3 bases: TGCGCCAGCAGCCAAGATTCACAGGGGGTCTATGGCTACACCTTC.

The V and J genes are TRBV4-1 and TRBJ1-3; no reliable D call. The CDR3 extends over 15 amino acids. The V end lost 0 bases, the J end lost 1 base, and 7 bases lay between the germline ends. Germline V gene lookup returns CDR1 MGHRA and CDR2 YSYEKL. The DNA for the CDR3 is TGCGCCAGCAGCCAAGAAGGTTCTTCTGGAAACACCATATATTTT. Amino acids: CASSQEGSSGNTIYF.

This CDR3 is CSVEGTEAFF. CDR3 sequence (DNA): TGCAGCGTCGAGGGGACTGAAGCTTTCTTT. The chain uses TRBV29-1 and TRBJ1-1, with a possible D match to TRBD1 (5 bases). The CDR3 is made up of 10 amino acids. Per the germline V gene, CDR1 is SQVTM and CDR2 is ANQGSEA. V gave up 6 bases and J gave up 5 bases, with 7 bases separating them.

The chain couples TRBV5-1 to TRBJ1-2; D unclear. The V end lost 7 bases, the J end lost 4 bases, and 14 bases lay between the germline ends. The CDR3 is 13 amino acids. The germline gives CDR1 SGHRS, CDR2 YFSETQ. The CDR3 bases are TGCGCCAGCGAGGACGGCACTGGCTATGGCTACACCTTC. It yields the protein CASEDGTGYGYTF.